Only one count was recorded for the clone carrying this T cell receptor beta chain. Profiling relied on immunoSEQ multiplex PCR, and the TCRdb table lists in-frame clones only, not all of them. The sample lists 360,000 or so clones, approximately 89% occurring once. Trimming took off 4 bases at V and 4 bases at J, with 2 bases between the two ends. Germline CDR1 and CDR2: PRHDT and FYEKMQ (reference sequence). The CDR3 runs 11 residues. This entry comes from a study of blood T cell repertoires in COVID-19. Recovered participants had two consecutive negative NP/OP PCR tests, healthcare professional clearance, or symptom resolution.

The V and J genes are TRBV13 and TRBJ2-1, with D hard to call. The clonotype comes from a woman in her 30s who had recovered from COVID-19. The sample consisted of PBMCs or T cells enriched from blood (not recorded which). The CDR3 DNA follows: TGTGCCAGCAGCTCTTACAATGAGCAGTTCTTC. The encoded protein is CASSSYNEQFF.